These 20 T cell receptor beta chains originate from one sample sequenced in a study of tumor and adjacent non-tumor tissue in lung cancer. No cell sorting was done before RNA was extracted from the tissue. The library came from three nested PCR rounds adapted from ARM-PCR protocols. In TCRdb, the multiplex PCR reads were re-called with MiXCR into one record per CDR3 protein. The table records approximately 68,000 distinct CDR3 sequences, less than 80% of them present only once. Material: lung tumor tissue. Receptors were obtained from a man in his sixties with non-small cell lung cancer.

This clonotype was counted between two and nine times. A much bigger clone sits one base away, suggesting this may be a read error. The chain links TRBV5-4 to TRBJ2-1; 9 bases map to TRBD2. Germline V gives CDR1 SGHNT, CDR2 YYREEE (reference sequence). V shed 6 bases and J 4 bases; nucleotides not matched to a gene: 8. The CDR3 has 15 residues. This chain's CDR3 is CASTRLAEFYNEQFF. The CDR3 DNA is TGTGCCAGCACCCGACTAGCGGAGTTTTACAATGAGCAGTTCTTC.

Notes on this clonotype: With a much larger clone just one base away, this may be a read error. V and J are TRBV5-6 and TRBJ2-5; TRBD1 matches at 7 bases. V dropped 4 bases and J dropped 7; count of bases not matched to a gene: 13. Germline values: CDR1 SGHDT, CDR2 YYEEEE. CDR3 length: 15 residues. In nucleotides, the CDR3 is TGTGCCAGCAGCCTTCGGGACAGCCGTTGGACGACCCAGTACTTC. It translates to CASSLRDSRWTTQYF.

Note on this clonotype: Germline and junction disagree at one end, which may indicate a read error. The rearrangement links TRBV29-1 to TRBJ2-7, with 11 bases aligning to TRBD2. This CDR3 is built from 16 residues. CDR1 and CDR2 from the germline V gene are SQVTM and ANQGSEA. CDR3 sequence: CSVEDGLGLAVDEQYF. In DNA, the CDR3 is TGCAGCGTCGAAGATGGGCTGGGACTAGCGGTAGACGAGCAGTACTTC.

J is TRBJ1-1 and V is TRBV20-1, with D possibly being TRBD1 (5 bases). The CDR3 totals 13 residues. With 3 bases removed from V and 7 bases from J, the gap between germline ends came to 15 bases. CDR1 is DFQATT and CDR2 is SNEGSKA in the germline V gene (reference sequence). The CDR3 DNA follows: TGCAGTGCTAGTCGGGGGAGAAGCATTGAAGCTTTCTTT. It specifies CSASRGRSIEAFF.

The chain recombines TRBV11-3 with TRBJ1-1; tentative D call: TRBD1 (6 bases). Per the germline V gene, CDR1 is SGHNT and CDR2 is YENEEA. The length of the CDR3 is 17 residues. V was clipped by 7 bases and J by 6 bases, with 27 bases between them. The CDR3: CASNLGCRGTSNAEAFF. The DNA of the CDR3 is TGTGCCAGCAACCTAGGGTGTCGCGGGACATCTAACGCTGAAGCTTTCTTT.

Concerning this clonotype itself: Since a much larger clone is just one base distant, this may be a read error. This is likely a read error, given that the CDR3 carries no conserved phenylalanine or tryptophan at its end. This chain joins TRBV28 and TRBJ1-1; weak D call: TRBD1 (5 bases). Germline V CDR1 and CDR2: MDHEN, SYDVKM. This CDR3 has 13 amino acids. The V and J ends lost 7 bases and 8 bases respectively, with 17 bases between them. CDR3 DNA: TGTGCCAGCAATGGGGGAACGACAGCGGAAGCTTTCTTA. Translation: CASNGGTTAEAFL.

For this clonotype: A read error is possible here, since a much larger clone lies one base away. The chain combines TRBV7-9 with TRBJ2-5; tentatively, D is TRBD1 or TRBD2 (5 bases each). This CDR3 has 12 residues. The germline CDR1 and CDR2 sequences are SEHNR and FQNEAQ (reference sequence). For the CDR3, the DNA is TGTGCCAGCAGCCAGGAAGGGGAGAGCCAGTACTTC. It translates to CASSQEGESQYF.

This clonotype was observed once. Germline and junction disagree at one end, which may indicate a read error. V usage is TRBV20-1 and J usage is TRBJ2-1; 10 nucleotides agree with TRBD2. Germline-derived CDR1 and CDR2 are DFQATT and SNEGSKA (reference sequence). This CDR3 comprises 15 residues. In nucleotides, the CDR3 is TGCAATGCTAGGGGATCTAGCGGGAGAGGCGATGTGCAGTTATTC. Translated: CNARGSSGRGDVQLF.

As to this clonotype: Just one base apart from a much larger clone, this may be a read error. This chain uses TRBV29-1 with TRBJ2-1; the match to TRBD2 covers 11 bases. The CDR3 is made up of 14 amino acids. The germline V gene encodes CDR1 SQVTM and CDR2 ANQGSEA. Losses at the gene ends were 6 bases for V and 10 bases for J; bases not matched to a gene: 11. The CDR3 protein is CSVRLAGSSYEQFF. CDR3 nucleotides: TGCAGCGTCCGACTAGCGGGGAGCTCCTACGAGCAGTTCTTC.

The chain joins TRBV10-2 to TRBJ2-7; D is uncertain. CDR1 and CDR2 from the germline V gene are WSHSY and SAAADI. Trimming removed 4 bases from V and 5 bases from J, with 12 bases in between. CDR3 length: 13 residues. The CDR3 region has the DNA TGCGCCAGCAGTGGCGGCATGGTCAACGAGCAGTACTTC. Its protein product is CASSGGMVNEQYF.

With respect to this clonotype: At one boundary the junction diverges from the germline segment, which might be a read error. The gene calls are TRBV6-5 and TRBJ2-7; D may be TRBD2 (6 bases). The CDR3 runs to 13 residues. CDR1 MNHEY and CDR2 SVGAGI come from the germline V gene. The DNA for the CDR3 is TGTGCCAGCAGTTTGGAGGGGACTTACGTGCAGTACTTC. It is translated as CASSLEGTYVQYF.

Of note for this clonotype: One end of the junction varies from germline; a read error may be responsible. The chain combines TRBV10-3 with TRBJ1-2, with D perhaps TRBD1 (5 bases). The germline V gene has CDR1 ENHRY and CDR2 SYGVKD. This CDR3 is built from 14 residues. This CDR3 reads CVISDSGGNYGYIF. The CDR3 DNA is TGTGTCATCAGTGATTCCGGGGGGAACTATGGCTACATCTTC.

About this clonotype itself: At one end, the junction sequence differs from germline, possibly due to a read error. This chain uses TRBV29-1 with TRBJ2-3; a weak D match, TRBD2 (6 bases). Per the germline V gene, CDR1 is SQVTM and CDR2 is ANQGSEA. CDR3 size: 14 residues. CDR3 protein: CSVDIGARGDTQYF. CDR3 sequence (DNA): TGCAGCGTTGACATTGGGGCGCGGGGAGATACGCAATATTTT.

On this clonotype: The germline gene is not matched at one end of the junction; a read error may be the cause. The CDR3 bases are TGTGCGAGCAGGGCAGGGTTTGCGCAGTATTTT. It translates to CASRAGFAQYF. V gene TRBV12-3 or TRBV12-4 combines with J gene TRBJ2-3, with D possibly being TRBD1 (5 bases). This CDR3 spans 11 amino acids.

The J gene is TRBJ2-7, the V gene TRBV5-6, with 8 bases lining up with TRBD1. CDR1 SGHDT and CDR2 YYEEEE come from the germline V gene. This CDR3 is built from 14 residues. The junction had 8 bases not matched to a gene; V was cut back by 6 bases and J by 3 bases. The CDR3 is CASTGQGLFYEQYF. The CDR3 coding sequence is TGTGCCAGCACCGGACAGGGTCTCTTCTACGAGCAGTACTTC.

Points on this clonotype: Germline and junction disagree at one end, which may indicate a read error. The gene calls are TRBV28 and TRBJ2-7; 10 nucleotides align to TRBD1. The CDR3 sequence is 15 residues long. The germline CDR1 and CDR2 sequences are MDHEN and SYDVKM. DNA for the CDR3: TGTGCCAGCAGTTCGGACAGGGGGTTTTCCTACGAGCTGTATTTC. Translating gives CASSSDRGFSYELYF.

This clonotype was counted many times. The rearrangement joins TRBV11-2 to TRBJ2-7; D is undetermined. Trimming cost V 2 bases and J 2 bases, with 10 bases left between them. Germline lookup yields CDR1 SGHAT and CDR2 FQNNGV. This CDR3 region has 14 residues. The CDR3 nucleotides read TGTGCCAGCAGCTTAACCGACGGAGCCTACGAGCAGTACTTC. Residues: CASSLTDGAYEQYF.

This clonotype has at least ten counts. The CDR3 region has the DNA TGTGCCAGCTCAGGCAGGCCGAATCAGCCCCAGCATTTT. Protein product: CASSGRPNQPQHF. The chain links TRBV2 to TRBJ1-5; D uncertain. The CDR3 is 13 amino acids. Germline V gives CDR1 SNHLY, CDR2 FYNNEI. The germline V and J ends were trimmed by 8 bases and 4 bases, with 12 bases remaining between them.

About this clonotype itself: Mismatch with germline at one junction end may stem from a read error. This sequence joins TRBV29-1 and TRBJ2-7; 7 bases line up with TRBD1. This CDR3 comprises 13 residues. In germline, CDR1 is SQVTM, CDR2 ANQGSEA. The DNA for the CDR3 is TGCAGCGTTGCCAGGGGGATGGGGTACGAACAGTACTTC. It codes for CSVARGMGYEQYF.

With respect to this clonotype: The junction shows a germline mismatch at one end, possibly a read error. The chain uses TRBV11-3 and TRBJ2-1; TRBD2 aligns across 8 bases. Per the germline V gene, CDR1 is SGHNT and CDR2 is YENEEA. This CDR3 is built from 14 residues. CDR3 DNA sequence: TGTGCCAGCAGATTAGCGGGGAGGCACAATGAGCAGTTCTTC. Translation: CASRLAGRHNEQFF.